This T cell receptor (beta chain) was observed in a study of lymphopenia after photon versus proton radiotherapy. Here immunoSEQ multiplex PCR was the method, and the copy in TCRdb shows in-frame clones only, minus some. The sample yields 25,000 to 30,000 clones, about 92% seen once. CDR1 is SGHRS, CDR2 YFSETQ, per germline. V lost 6 bases to trimming and J lost 8 bases, with 17 bases between them. This CDR3 spans 14 amino acids. Sequenced here: peripheral blood, sampled from a patient treated with photon-based radiotherapy. The rearrangement links TRBV5-1 to TRBJ1-4; possibly TRBD1 for D (5 bases). This sequence was found in a woman aged 45-59 years with cholangiocarcinoma. The CDR3 region has the DNA TGCGCCAGCACCACGGACACACGGGGCGAAAAACTGTTTTTT. It codes for CASTTDTRGEKLFF. Looking up the rest from reference TRBV5-1 and TRBJ1-4 gives the full variable domain: KAGVTQTPRYLIKTRGQQVTLSCSPISGHRSVSWYQQTPGQGLQFLFEYFSETQRNKGNFPGRFSGRQFSNSRSEMNVSTLELGDSALYLCASTTDTRGEKLFFGSGTQLSVL.